A selection of T cell receptor beta chains follows, all from one sample in a study of shared clonotypes between healthy human individuals. Repertoires were generated with immunoSEQ multiplex PCR, while TCRdb's copy carries only in-frame clones and drops some. The sample shows 2.3 million or so clones, 90% to 95% of them seen only once. The sample comprised naive CD4+ T cells from PBMCs. These TCRs come from a young man in good health. Some clones in this sample may be carry-over from other donors' samples. Each CDR3 is given with its conserved first and last residue. Expanded clones are given a class, and other clones once, few, many or no size at all.

clone_size	v_call	cdr3_aa
-	TRBV9	CASSAGQNTGELFF
-	TRBV27	CASRSGTGPYEQYF
-	TRBV6-1	CAGRATGGRETQYF
once	TRBV5-1	CASSARGYEQYF
-	TRBV7-2	CASSLYPGKRRQETQYF
-	TRBV7-6	CASSQSGAGDTGELFF
-	TRBV7-9	CASSPDRGGEQYF
-	TRBV5-1	CASSGGSTDTQYF
-	TRBV7-3	CASSLTSGMVNEQFF
-	TRBV20-1	CSAPFGDTQYF
-	TRBV2	CASSSGTGREKLFF
once	TRBV7-9	CASSSSGTNTGELFF
-	TRBV4-1	CASSQVGVALAAGRETQYF
-	TRBV19	CASSSYNEQFF
-	TRBV20-1	CSAAGETQYF
-	TRBV4-3	CASSPRGSGSLRRNEQFF
-	TRBV7-2	CASSLSPFYGYTF
-	TRBV4-1	CASSQDGSGDEKLFF